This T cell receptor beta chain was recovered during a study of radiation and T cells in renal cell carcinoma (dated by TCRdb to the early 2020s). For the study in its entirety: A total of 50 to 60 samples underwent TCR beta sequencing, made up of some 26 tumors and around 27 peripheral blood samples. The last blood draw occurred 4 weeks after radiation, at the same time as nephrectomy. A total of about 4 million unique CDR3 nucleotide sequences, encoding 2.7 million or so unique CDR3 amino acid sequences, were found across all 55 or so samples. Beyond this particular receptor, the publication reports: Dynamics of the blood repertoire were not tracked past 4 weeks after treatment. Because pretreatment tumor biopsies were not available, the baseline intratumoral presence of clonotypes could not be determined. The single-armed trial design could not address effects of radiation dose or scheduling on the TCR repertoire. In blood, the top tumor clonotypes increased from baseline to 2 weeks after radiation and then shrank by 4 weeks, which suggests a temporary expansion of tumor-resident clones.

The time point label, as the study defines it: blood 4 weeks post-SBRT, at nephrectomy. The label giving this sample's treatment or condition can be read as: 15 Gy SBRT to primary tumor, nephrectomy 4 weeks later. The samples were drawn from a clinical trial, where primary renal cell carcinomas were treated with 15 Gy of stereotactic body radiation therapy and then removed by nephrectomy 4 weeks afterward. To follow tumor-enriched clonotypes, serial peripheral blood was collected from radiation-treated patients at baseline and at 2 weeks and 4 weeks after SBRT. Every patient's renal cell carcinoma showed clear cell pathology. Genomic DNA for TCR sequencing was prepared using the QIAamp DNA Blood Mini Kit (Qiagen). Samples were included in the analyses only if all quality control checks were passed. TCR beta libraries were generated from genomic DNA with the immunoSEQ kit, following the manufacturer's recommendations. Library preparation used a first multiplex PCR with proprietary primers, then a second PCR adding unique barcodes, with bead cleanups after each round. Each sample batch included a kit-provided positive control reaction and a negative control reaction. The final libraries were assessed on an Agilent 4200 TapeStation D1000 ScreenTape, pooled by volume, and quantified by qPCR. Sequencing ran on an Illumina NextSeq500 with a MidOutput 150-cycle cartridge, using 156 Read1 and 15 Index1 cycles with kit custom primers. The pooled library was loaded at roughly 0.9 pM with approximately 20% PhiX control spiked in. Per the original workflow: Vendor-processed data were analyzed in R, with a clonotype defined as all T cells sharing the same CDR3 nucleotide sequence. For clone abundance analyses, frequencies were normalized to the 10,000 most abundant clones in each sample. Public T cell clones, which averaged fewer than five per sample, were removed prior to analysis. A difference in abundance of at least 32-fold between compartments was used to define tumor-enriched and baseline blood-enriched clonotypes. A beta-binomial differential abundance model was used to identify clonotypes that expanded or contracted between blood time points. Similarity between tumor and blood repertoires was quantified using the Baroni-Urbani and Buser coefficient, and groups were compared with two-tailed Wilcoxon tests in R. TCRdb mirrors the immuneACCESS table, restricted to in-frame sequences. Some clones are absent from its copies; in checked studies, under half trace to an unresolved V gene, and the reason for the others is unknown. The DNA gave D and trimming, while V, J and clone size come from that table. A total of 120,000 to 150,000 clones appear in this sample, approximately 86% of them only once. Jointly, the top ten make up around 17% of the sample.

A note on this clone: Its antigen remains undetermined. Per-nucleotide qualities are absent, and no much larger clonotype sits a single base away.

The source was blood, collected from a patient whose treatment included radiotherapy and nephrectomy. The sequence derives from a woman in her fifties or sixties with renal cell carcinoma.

The nucleotide sequence reads as follows: TGTGCCAGCAGTTACTCGATGGGGAACTATGGCTACACCTTC. Its translation is CASSYSMGNYGYTF. The chain was built from TRBV6-5 and TRBJ1-2, with the D gene too uncertain to name. At the junction V is shortened by 0 bases and J by 2 bases, with 7 bases in between. The CDR3 measures 14 amino acids from cysteine to phenylalanine. Here the CDR3 DNA is all that survives: 42 bases in frame from base 1. The germline V gene sets CDR1 to MNHEY and CDR2 to SVGAGI.